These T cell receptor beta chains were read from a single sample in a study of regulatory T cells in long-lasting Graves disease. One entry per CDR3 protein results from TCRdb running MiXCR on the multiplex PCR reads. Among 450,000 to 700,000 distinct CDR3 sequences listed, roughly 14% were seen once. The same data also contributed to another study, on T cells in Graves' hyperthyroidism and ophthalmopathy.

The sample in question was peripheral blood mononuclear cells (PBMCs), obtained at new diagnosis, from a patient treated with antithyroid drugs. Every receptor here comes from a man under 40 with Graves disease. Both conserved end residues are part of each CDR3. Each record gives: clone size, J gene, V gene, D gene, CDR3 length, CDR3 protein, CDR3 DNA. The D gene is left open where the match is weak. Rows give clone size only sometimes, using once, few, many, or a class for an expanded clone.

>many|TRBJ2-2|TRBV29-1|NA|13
CSVVGARTGELFF
TGCAGCGTTGTGGGGGCGCGCACCGGGGAGCTGTTTTTT
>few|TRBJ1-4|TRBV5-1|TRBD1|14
CASSFTGEGEKLFF
TGCGCCAGCAGCTTCACAGGGGAAGGGGAAAAACTGTTTTTT
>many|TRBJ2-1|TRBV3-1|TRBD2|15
CASSQLAGVINEQFF
TGTGCCAGCAGCCAGTTAGCGGGAGTGATCAATGAGCAGTTCTTC
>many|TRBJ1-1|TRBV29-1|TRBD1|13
CSVQGDLNTEAFF
TGCAGCGTGCAGGGGGACTTGAACACTGAAGCTTTCTTT
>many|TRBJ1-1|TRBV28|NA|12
CASSYPSTEAFF
TGTGCCAGCAGTTACCCCAGCACTGAAGCTTTCTTT
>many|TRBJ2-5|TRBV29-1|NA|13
CSFQLVLQETQYF
TGCAGCTTCCAACTAGTCCTACAAGAGACCCAGTACTTC
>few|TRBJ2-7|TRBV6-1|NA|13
CASTHSGPYEQYF
TGTGCCAGCACCCATAGCGGTCCCTACGAGCAGTACTTC
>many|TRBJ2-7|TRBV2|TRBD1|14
CATTWGTGGDEQYF
TGTGCCACCACTTGGGGGACAGGGGGTGACGAGCAGTACTTC
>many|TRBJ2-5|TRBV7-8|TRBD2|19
CASSLGSIAGAVVGATQYF
TGTGCCAGCAGCTTAGGGAGTATAGCGGGAGCCGTCGTAGGGGCGACCCAGTACTTC
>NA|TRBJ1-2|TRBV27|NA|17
CASSHFGGRGRDYGYTF
TGTGCCAGCAGCCATTTTGGGGGGAGGGGAAGAGACTATGGCTACACCTTC
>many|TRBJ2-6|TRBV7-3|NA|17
CASSLGTRGSGANVLTF
TGTGCCAGCAGCTTAGGCACAAGGGGCTCTGGGGCCAACGTCCTGACTTTC
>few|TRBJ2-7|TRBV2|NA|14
CASSEFGNSYEQYF
TGTGCCAGCAGTGAATTTGGCAACTCCTACGAGCAGTACTTC
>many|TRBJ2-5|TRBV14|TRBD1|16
CASSQELYNRGETQYF
TGTGCCAGCAGCCAAGAGCTCTACAACAGGGGAGAGACCCAGTACTTC
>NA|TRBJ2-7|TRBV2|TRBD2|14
CASVGLAGDHEQYF
TGTGCCAGCGTGGGACTAGCGGGAGATCACGAGCAGTACTTC
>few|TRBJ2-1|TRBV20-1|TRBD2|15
CSASFVRTSSDEQFF
TGCAGTGCTAGCTTCGTTCGGACTAGCTCCGATGAGCAGTTCTTC
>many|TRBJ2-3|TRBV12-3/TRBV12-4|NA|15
CASSLRDLGLDTQYF
TGTGCCAGCAGCCTCCGGGACTTGGGGTTAGATACGCAGTATTTT
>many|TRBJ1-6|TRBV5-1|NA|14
CASSPGRWGSPLHF
TGCGCCAGCAGCCCGGGACGATGGGGTTCACCCCTCCACTTT
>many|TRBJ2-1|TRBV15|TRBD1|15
CATSRPGQGDNEQFF
TGTGCCACCAGCAGACCAGGACAGGGGGACAATGAGCAGTTCTTC
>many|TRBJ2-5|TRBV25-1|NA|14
CASSEAGTEETQYF
TGTGCCAGCAGTGAAGCGGGGACAGAAGAGACCCAGTACTTC
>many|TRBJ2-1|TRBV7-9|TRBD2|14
CASTSLAGARGQFF
TGTGCCAGCACCTCACTAGCGGGAGCCAGAGGGCAGTTCTTC
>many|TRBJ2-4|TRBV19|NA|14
CASSSDPEKNIQYF
TGTGCCAGTAGTTCGGATCCCGAGAAGAACATTCAGTACTTC
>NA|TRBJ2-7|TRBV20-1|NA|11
CSAVGAGEQYF
TGCAGTGCCGTAGGGGCGGGTGAGCAGTACTTC
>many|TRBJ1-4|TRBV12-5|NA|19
CASGLRLGWGVATNEKLFF
TGTGCTAGTGGTTTGCGCCTTGGGTGGGGAGTTGCAACTAATGAAAAACTGTTTTTT
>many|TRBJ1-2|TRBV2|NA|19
CASSEALVGRMSANYGYTF
TGTGCCAGCAGTGAAGCGCTTGTGGGACGGATGTCAGCTAACTATGGCTACACCTTC
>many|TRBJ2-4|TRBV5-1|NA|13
CASSLEGGDIQYF
TGCGCCAGCAGCTTGGAGGGCGGAGACATTCAGTACTTC
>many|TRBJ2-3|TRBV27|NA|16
CASSSPRRTSTDTQYF
TGTGCCAGCAGTTCCCCCCGGCGGACTAGCACAGATACGCAGTATTTT
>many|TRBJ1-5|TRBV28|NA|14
CASSSSGPNQPQHF
TGTGCCAGCAGTTCCTCAGGGCCCAATCAGCCCCAGCATTTT
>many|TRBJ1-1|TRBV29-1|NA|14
CSVEYMMWDTEAFF
TGCAGCGTTGAGTATATGATGTGGGACACTGAAGCTTTCTTT
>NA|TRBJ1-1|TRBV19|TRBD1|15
CASSKRTGSGTEAFF
TGTGCCAGTAGTAAACGGACAGGGAGCGGGACTGAAGCTTTCTTT
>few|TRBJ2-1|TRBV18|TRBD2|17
CASSPWTSGSHNNEQFF
TGTGCCAGCTCACCTTGGACTAGCGGGAGCCATAACAATGAGCAGTTCTTC
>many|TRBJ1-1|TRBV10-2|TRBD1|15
CASRAGQGGRTEAFF
TGCGCCAGCAGAGCTGGACAGGGAGGAAGGACTGAAGCTTTCTTT
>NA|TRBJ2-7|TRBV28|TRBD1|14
CASSPGQEDYEQYF
TGTGCCAGCAGTCCAGGACAGGAGGACTACGAGCAGTACTTC